This TCR beta chain was obtained from a study of blood T cells in healthy people across ages. Study details: About one barcoded beta molecule per two T cells was captured by template switching.

The V end lost 4 bases, the J end lost 1 base, and 10 bases lay between the germline ends. The CDR3 is 14 residues long. Per the germline V gene, CDR1 is MNHEY and CDR2 is SMNVEV (reference sequence). Turning to this clonotype: The antigen is unknown.

For the second PCR, which ran for 7 to 11 cycles, a sample-barcoded 5' primer and a J-beta primer mix were used. TCRdb re-derived calls from the 5' RACE reads in MiXCR, one entry per CDR3 protein. There are roughly 800,000 distinct CDR3 sequences in the sample; roughly 60% occur only once, and roughly 20% lies in the top ten. Findings and limits, study-wide: The study found more naive CD4+ cells and higher diversity in long-lived than aged donors. There was a strong correlation between TCR beta diversity and naive T cell percentage. With age, beta diversity per million T cells declined roughly linearly, significantly by over 35.

This chain links TRBV27 with TRBJ1-2; tentative D call: TRBD1 (5 bases). The TCR sequence derives from a man aged 25 to 45 in good health. The specimen was blood. The DNA for the CDR3 is TGTGCCAGCAGTTGGGGCAGTATTAACTATGGCTACACCTTC. Amino acid sequence: CASSWGSINYGYTF.